This T cell receptor beta chain was obtained from a study of T cells in Graves' hyperthyroidism and ophthalmopathy. Amplification targeted TCR beta CDR3 regions from RNA transcripts. TCR CDR3 underwent first-round RT-PCR with the HTBI primer set. TCRdb reanalysed the multiplex PCR reads using MiXCR and keeps one entry per CDR3 protein. The sample yields about 600,000 distinct CDR3 sequences, 16% seen once. In the ophthalmopathy cohort, Clinical Activity Score was at least 3, NOSPECS grade at least 4, and duration under 3 months. Lactation, pregnancy, other autoimmune disease or uncontrolled infection led to exclusion of patients. The study based diagnoses on clinical symptoms, serum thyroxine and TRAb, thyroid ultrasound and orbital computed tomography. Study-level points and caveats: A model of 13 V-J features distinguished ophthalmopathy from stable hyperthyroidism.

On this clonotype itself: No antigen is known for it.

Germline-derived CDR1 and CDR2 are MNHNS and SASEGT. The CDR3 has 13 residues. Deletions cut 3 bases from V and 10 bases from J, with 13 bases between. The V gene is TRBV6-1, the J gene TRBJ2-1; TRBD2 might be the D (6 bases). Sequenced material: blood. The receptor was derived from a woman aged 40 to 50 with Graves' ophthalmopathy. CDR3 DNA sequence: TGTGCCAGCAGTGACTCTGCCAGCGGGGAGCAGTTCTTC. Protein: CASSDSASGEQFF.